This T cell receptor (beta chain) was identified in a study of T cell responses to AZD1222 COVID-19 vaccine. The study, taken as a whole, reports: Clonal diversity was possibly underestimated, and white British individuals and females predominated among donors.

This clone was detected a few times. Its antigen is as yet unknown. Germline assignment: CDR1 SQVTM and CDR2 ANQGSEA. V was pared by 7 bases and J by 8 bases, with 6 bases of the junction left unmatched. CDR3 length: 13 amino acids. The assay was immunoSEQ multiplex PCR, and TCRdb's table has in-frame clones only and misses some. Of about 86,000 clones in the sample, around 80% are singletons; the top ten hold around 21%. The source was peripheral blood, collected on day 0 of AZD1222 vaccination. This receptor was identified in an adult in good health. The V call is TRBV29-1, the J call TRBJ2-3; TRBD2 aligns across 13 bases. CDR3: CSGGTSGMVTQYF. The CDR3 DNA follows: TGCAGCGGGGGGACTAGCGGGATGGTTACGCAGTATTTT.